This TCR beta chain was identified in a study of human T cells and chemical hapten exposure. Broader study findings: Alopecia affecting every donor means their immune response may not match healthy people's. There was a positive correlation between PT1 expanded TCR counts and patch test score. DPC sensitization did not alter TCRs above 1 in 1000 frequency.

Concerning this clonotype itself: Its antigen is undetermined.

Time point specified: pre-sensitization, week 0. The treatment here: therapeutic diphenylcyclopropenone sensitization with weekly scalp DPC. CDR3 length: 17 residues. With 0 bases clipped from V and 6 bases from J, the junction kept 8 bases outside the gene matches. CDR1 is LGHNA and CDR2 is YNFKEQ in the germline V gene. TCRdb used MiXCR to reprocess the RACE reads, holding one entry per CDR3 protein. The sample records under 300,000 distinct CDR3 sequences, approximately 8.6% being singletons. This clonotype was obtained from a woman aged 35 to 49 with alopecia areata. Some clones in this sample may be carry-over from other donors' samples. Material: whole blood, obtained in connection with sensitization to the hapten diphenylcyclopropenone (DPC). J is TRBJ2-7 and V is TRBV4-2; TRBD2 matches at 13 bases. The CDR3, as DNA: TGTGCCAGCAGCCAAGAAATACTAGCGGGAGGGTCCCTCGAGCAGTACTTC. Translated: CASSQEILAGGSLEQYF.